One sample yielded the 14 T cell receptor beta chains listed below, sequenced in a study of T cell responses to AZD1222 COVID-19 vaccine. Using immunoSEQ multiplex PCR, the repertoire was profiled, and TCRdb retains in-frame clones only, with some absent. The sample records about 130,000 clones, about nine tenths being singletons. Sequenced here: peripheral blood, sampled on day 0 of AZD1222 vaccination. These receptors all come from an adult in good health.

The chain couples TRBV18 to TRBJ1-4, with D possibly matching TRBD1 (6 bases). CDR1 and CDR2 from the germline V gene are KGHSH and LQKENI. V lost 3 bases to trimming and J lost 2 bases, with 13 bases between them. The CDR3 totals 16 residues. The CDR3 nucleotides read TGTGCCAGCTCACCGTTACAGGGCGGGACTAATGAAAAACTGTTTTTT. This encodes CASSPLQGGTNEKLFF.

This chain uses TRBV18 with TRBJ2-7; the match to TRBD2 covers 10 bases. V trimming: 3 bases; J trimming: 1 base; junction bases outside the gene matches: 6. The CDR3 sequence is 16 residues long. The germline V gene encodes CDR1 KGHSH and CDR2 LQKENI. The CDR3 sequence is CASSPEAGGLSYEQYF. CDR3 coding DNA: TGTGCCAGCTCACCGGAAGCGGGAGGGCTATCCTACGAGCAGTACTTC.

CDR3 region: CASGLGGGASSYNEQFF. The CDR3 DNA reads as TGTGCTAGTGGTTTGGGCGGGGGGGCGAGCTCCTACAATGAGCAGTTCTTC. The chain is built from TRBV12-5 and TRBJ2-1; 9 nucleotides match TRBD2. The CDR3 runs 17 residues. Germline V lookup: CDR1 LGHNT, CDR2 FRNRAP. V lost 1 base and J lost 0; bases outside the gene matches: 4.

The CDR3 bases are TGTGCCGTCAACCGACTAGCGGGGGGCGCCTACGAGCAGTACTTC. It is translated as CAVNRLAGGAYEQYF. V is TRBV10-3 and J is TRBJ2-7; 13 bases agree with TRBD2. V shed 11 bases and J 2 bases; nucleotides not matched to a gene: 9. The CDR3 is 15 amino acids. CDR1 ENHRY and CDR2 SYGVKD come from the germline V gene.

The J gene is TRBJ2-1, the V gene TRBV30; D call uncertain. The germline V gene encodes CDR1 GTSNPN and CDR2 SVGIG (reference sequence). CDR3 length: 14 residues. V lost 5 bases and J 5 bases, leaving 16 bases between the germline ends. CDR3 in DNA: TGTGCCTGGGAAGGGCCCACGAGAAACAATGAGCAGTTCTTC. Translated: CAWEGPTRNNEQFF.

The chain couples TRBV9 to TRBJ1-2, with D unclear. V was cut by 2 bases and J by 8 bases, with 10 bases left in between. Germline CDR1 and CDR2: SGDLS and YYNGEE. The CDR3 totals 12 residues. CDR3: CASSVQARGYTF. The CDR3 DNA follows: TGTGCCAGCAGCGTGCAGGCGCGGGGCTACACCTTC.

This rearrangement joins TRBV6-4 to TRBJ1-6; TRBD1 aligns across 7 bases. V shed 9 bases, J shed 5 bases, and the junction held 10 bases outside the gene matches. Per the germline V gene, CDR1 is MRHNA and CDR2 is SNTAGT. The CDR3 contains 15 residues. The CDR3 here is CAREGRGLDNSPLHF. The CDR3 nucleotides are TGTGCCAGGGAAGGAAGGGGGCTGGATAATTCACCCCTCCACTTT.

This rearrangement joins TRBV21-1 to TRBJ1-1; the D call TRBD1 from the table was never checked on the DNA. TRBV21-1 is a known pseudogene. The CDR3 has 15 residues. CDR3 bases: TGTGCCAGCAGCATTCCGACAGGGATGAACACTGAAGCTTTCTTT. Amino acids: CASSIPTGMNTEAFF.

The V and J genes are TRBV6-5 and TRBJ1-2; the D gene is possibly TRBD1 (5 bases). The V end lost 2 bases, the J end lost 12 bases, and 16 bases lay between the germline ends. The CDR3 extends over 13 amino acids. Germline V gives CDR1 MNHEY, CDR2 SVGAGI. The DNA of the CDR3 is TGTGCCAGCAGTTACCTGAGGGATAAGGGACACACCTTC. This translates into CASSYLRDKGHTF.

A word on this clone: Compared with germline, one end of the junction differs, possibly owing to a read error. The chain is built from TRBV24-1 and TRBJ2-1; possible D gene TRBD1, 5 bases. The CDR3 length is 15 residues. Germline loops: CDR1 KGHDR, CDR2 SFDVKD. Here the CDR3 DNA reads TGTGCCACAAGTGGGGCAATAGGTGGGAACAATGAGCAGTTCTTC. Encoded protein: CATSGAIGGNNEQFF.

The genes are TRBV10-2 and TRBJ1-2; 7 nucleotides agree with TRBD1. The CDR3 length is 15 residues. Germline CDR1 WSHSY, CDR2 SAAADI. With V trimmed by 3 bases and J by 2 bases, 6 bases remained unmatched. The DNA for the CDR3 is TGCGCCAGCAGTGAATCCCCGACAGGGAACTATGGCTACACCTTC. Its translation: CASSESPTGNYGYTF.

The CDR3 reads CASSTPLQASGGYEQYF. The CDR3, as DNA: TGTGCCAGCAGTACGCCCTTACAGGCCTCCGGAGGGTACGAGCAGTACTTC. The chain recombines TRBV6-2 or TRBV6-3 with TRBJ2-7, with D possibly TRBD2 on 6 matching bases. The V end lost 5 bases, the J end lost 4 bases, and 24 bases lay between the germline ends. Germline-derived CDR1 and CDR2 are MNHEY and SVGEGT. The CDR3 contains 17 residues.

The chain uses TRBV5-4 and TRBJ2-2, with D tentatively TRBD1 or TRBD2 (6 bases each). The V gene lost 1 base and the J gene lost 4 bases, with 11 bases spanning the gap. The germline V gene encodes CDR1 SGHNT and CDR2 YYREEE (reference sequence). The CDR3 is made up of 15 amino acids. CDR3 protein: CASSLFRGLTGELFF. In nucleotides, the CDR3 is TGTGCCAGCAGCTTGTTCCGGGGGCTCACCGGGGAGCTGTTTTTT.

This clone was recorded once. The chain joins TRBV5-1 to TRBJ2-5; D may correspond to TRBD1 or TRBD2 (5 bases each). Germline lookup yields CDR1 SGHRS and CDR2 YFSETQ. V was clipped by 5 bases and J by 5 bases, with 7 bases between them. The CDR3 length is 11 residues. CDR3 nucleotide sequence: TGCGCCAGCAGGGGGGAGGAGACCCAGTACTTC. Its protein is CASRGEETQYF.